This TCR beta chain was recovered during a study of CD8+CD57+ T cells in acquired aplastic anemia. Overall study context: Mean DNA quantity obtained from sorted CD4+ and CD8+ cells was around 3.2 ug.

Per the germline V gene, CDR1 is ENHRY and CDR2 is SYGVKD. CDR3 size: 15 residues. Genomic DNA acted as the template from which TCR beta VDJ combination and CDR3 sequence profiling were carried out. One entry per CDR3 protein, called by TCRdb with MiXCR from the reads. The profile covers some 120,000 distinct CDR3 sequences, with over 30% appearing a single time and roughly 2.7% taken by the ten largest. The sequenced patients had an expansion of CD8+CD57+ cells seen by flow cytometry. At blood sampling, none of the patients had yet received therapy. Remarks on this clonotype: A much bigger clone sits one base away, suggesting this may be a read error.

V is TRBV10-3 and J is TRBJ2-7, with D perhaps TRBD1 (6 bases). Material: sorted CD4+, CD8+, or CD8+CD57+ T cells (not recorded which) from PBMCs. This TCR was recovered from a human donor with aplastic anemia. This CDR3 is CASSLSTRGAYEQYF. Written as DNA, the CDR3 is TGTGCCAGCAGTCTCTCTACCAGGGGCGCCTACGAGCAGTACTTC.